Shown below are 24 T cell receptor beta chains from a single sample sequenced in a study of T-cell reconstitution after alpha-beta-depleted transplantation in children. Unique molecular identifiers were incorporated during preparation of the TCRbeta library. MiXCR was run by TCRdb on the PCR reads, yielding one entry per CDR3 protein. Among hundreds of thousands of distinct CDR3 sequences listed, about 10% were seen once. Specimen: PBMCs from the stem cell graft donor, collected from the stem cell graft. The receptors derive from a human donor who donated a stem cell graft to a child with acute myeloid leukemia.

V is TRBV3-1 and J is TRBJ2-7, with a tentative D call TRBD2 (6 bases). V gave up 0 bases and J gave up 0 bases, with 12 bases separating them. CDR3 length: 16 residues. Germline CDR1 LGHDT, CDR2 YNNKEL (reference sequence). The CDR3 DNA follows: TGTGCCAGCAGCCAAGATAAGGCTAGCGACTCCTACGAGCAGTACTTC. Translating it yields CASSQDKASDSYEQYF.

This clonotype was seen more than once but under ten times. This chain joins TRBV2 and TRBJ2-1; TRBD2 matches at 16 bases. CDR3 length equals 18 residues. V shed 8 bases and J 4 bases; nucleotides not matched to a gene: 11. The germline CDR1 and CDR2 sequences are SNHLY and FYNNEI. CDR3: CASLVPGLAGGRYNEQFF. The DNA of the CDR3 is TGTGCCAGCCTCGTCCCGGGACTAGCGGGAGGGCGTTACAATGAGCAGTTCTTC. Combining the CDR3 with reference TRBV2 and TRBJ2-1 gives the whole variable domain EPEVTQTPSHQVTQMGQEVILRCVPISNHLYFYWYRQILGQKVEFLVSFYNNEISEKSEIFDDQFSVERPDGSNFTLKIRSTKLEDSAMYFCASLVPGLAGGRYNEQFFGPGTRLTVL.

V gene TRBV15 combines with J gene TRBJ2-4; 8 positions agree with TRBD2. After removal of 0 bases from V and 5 bases from J, the junction contained 18 bases not matched to a gene. The V gene's germline CDR1 is LNHNV and CDR2 YYDKDF (reference sequence). The CDR3 sequence is 20 residues long. DNA for the CDR3: TGTGCCACCAGCAGAGATAAGCCCTCTATCTCGGGGGGGTTACAAAACATTCAGTACTTC. Translated, it gives CATSRDKPSISGGLQNIQYF.

The chain combines TRBV24-1 with TRBJ2-5; 8 bases agree with TRBD1. This CDR3 is built from 17 residues. With 0 bases clipped from V and 5 bases from J, the junction kept 10 bases outside the gene matches. CDR1 and CDR2 from the germline V gene are KGHDR and SFDVKD. The CDR3 sequence is CATSDLQGPGGGETQYF. The CDR3 nucleotides read TGTGCCACCAGTGATTTGCAAGGCCCAGGGGGCGGTGAGACCCAGTACTTC.

The chain has TRBV25-1 and TRBJ2-1, with a weak D call TRBD2 (6 bases). The CDR3 consists of 14 residues. From germline, CDR1 is MGHDK and CDR2 SYGVNS. Deletions cut 6 bases from V and 6 bases from J, with 15 bases between. CDR3 in amino acids: CASSRGSPGNEQFF. CDR3 DNA: TGTGCCAGCAGCCGGGGGTCCCCAGGCAATGAGCAGTTCTTC.

This clonotype showed up just a few times. The gene calls are TRBV20-1 and TRBJ1-2; perhaps TRBD1 as D (6 bases). CDR1 DFQATT and CDR2 SNEGSKA come from the germline V gene (reference sequence). V lost 6 bases, J lost 0 bases, and 14 bases lay in between. This CDR3 has 14 residues. CDR3 DNA sequence: TGCAGTGCAACACAGGGTTCGGCTAACTATGGCTACACCTTC. Translating it yields CSATQGSANYGYTF.

At least ten counts were recorded for this clonotype. The rearrangement joins TRBV27 to TRBJ1-6; 7 bases match TRBD1. The germline V gene encodes CDR1 MNHEY and CDR2 SMNVEV (reference sequence). The J segment lost 7 bases and the V segment lost 0 bases, leaving 9 bases of the junction unmatched. CDR3 length: 17 amino acids. CDR3 in DNA: TGTGCCAGCAGTTTATCGGTCAGGGACAGACCGAATTCACCCCTCCACTTT. Residues: CASSLSVRDRPNSPLHF.

This clonotype has ten or more counts. This chain links TRBV20-1 with TRBJ2-7; D unclear. The CDR3 sequence is 12 residues long. Trimming cost V 5 bases and J 4 bases, with 12 bases left between them. The germline gives CDR1 DFQATT, CDR2 SNEGSKA (reference sequence). CDR3 region: CSAPIKGYEQYF. CDR3 DNA: TGCAGTGCTCCGATCAAAGGATACGAGCAGTACTTC.

The rearrangement uses TRBV20-1 and TRBJ1-5, with 7 bases matching TRBD1. With V trimmed by 6 bases and J by 1 base, 6 bases remained unmatched. CDR3 length equals 14 residues. Germline-derived CDR1 and CDR2 are DFQATT and SNEGSKA (reference sequence). In DNA, the CDR3 is TGCAGTGCGAAATCAGGGGGGAGCAATCAGCCCCAGCATTTT. Its translation is CSAKSGGSNQPQHF.

This clonotype has ten or more counts. This rearrangement joins TRBV7-9 to TRBJ2-1, with 10 bases identical to TRBD2. Germline V gives CDR1 SEHNR, CDR2 FQNEAQ (reference sequence). The CDR3 is 14 amino acids. The trim removed 5 bases at V and 7 bases at J, leaving 5 bases unmatched. The CDR3, as DNA: TGTGCCAGCAGCACCGGGACTAGCGAAAATGAGCAGTTCTTC. It translates to CASSTGTSENEQFF.

This clonotype was seen repeatedly, ten times or more. The chain uses TRBV29-1 and TRBJ2-3; D possibly corresponds to TRBD2 (5 bases). Germline CDR1 reads SQVTM; CDR2 reads ANQGSEA. The CDR3 runs 15 residues. Trimming left V 8 bases short and J 2 bases short, with 20 bases between. CDR3: CSISLVATPTDTQYF. CDR3 coding DNA: TGCAGCATATCACTAGTGGCGACCCCCACAGATACGCAGTATTTT.

This clonotype was counted only a few times. The chain carries TRBV20-1 and TRBJ2-3; D gene uncertain. V was clipped by 0 bases and J by 2 bases, with 18 bases between them. The CDR3 spans 17 residues. Looked up from germline, CDR1 is DFQATT and CDR2 is SNEGSKA (reference sequence). CDR3 in DNA: TGCAGTGCTAGAGATTATTCCTCGCGGACGAACACAGATACGCAGTATTTT. As protein: CSARDYSSRTNTDTQYF.

J is TRBJ2-1 and V is TRBV18, with TRBD1 matching 9 bases. CDR1 KGHSH and CDR2 LQKENI come from the germline V gene. J lost 4 bases, V lost 3 bases, and 7 bases had no gene match. CDR3 length: 16 residues. CDR3 in amino acids: CASSPWAGTGYNEQFF. The CDR3, as DNA: TGTGCCAGCTCACCTTGGGCCGGGACAGGGTACAATGAGCAGTTCTTC.

This chain joins TRBV21-1 and TRBJ2-7; whether TRBD1, the table's D call, matches the DNA was not checked. TRBV21-1 is given as a pseudogene. CDR3 length: 12 residues. CDR3 nucleotides: TGTGCCGCTGGGGGGGGCCGGGGGGAGCAGTACTTC. This encodes CAAGGGRGEQYF.

This clonotype was observed a handful of times. This chain links TRBV3-1 with TRBJ1-2, with TRBD1 matching 10 bases. This CDR3 has 14 residues. V gave up 5 bases and J gave up 5 bases; unmatched junction bases: 5. Germline CDR1 and CDR2: LGHDT and YNNKEL (reference sequence). DNA for the CDR3: TGTGCCAGCAGCGGGGACAGGGGAAGGTATGGCTACACCTTC. It encodes CASSGDRGRYGYTF.

The gene calls are TRBV15 and TRBJ2-6, with D hard to call. Germline V gene lookup returns CDR1 LNHNV and CDR2 YYDKDF (reference sequence). The CDR3 spans 15 residues. The germline V and J ends were trimmed by 3 bases and 0 bases, with 6 bases remaining between them. In DNA, the CDR3 is TGTGCCACCAGCAGCAGGAGCTCTGGGGCCAACGTCCTGACTTTC. It encodes CATSSRSSGANVLTF.

This clonotype came up many times. The chain joins TRBV27 to TRBJ2-2; D is uncertain. The CDR3 runs to 14 residues. V lost 3 bases and J 1 base, leaving 6 bases between the germline ends. CDR1 and CDR2 (germline): MNHEY, SMNVEV (reference sequence). The CDR3 sequence is CASSLSWNTGELFF. The CDR3 DNA reads TGTGCCAGCAGTTTGAGCTGGAACACCGGGGAGCTGTTTTTT.

This clonotype was counted ten times or more. The chain combines TRBV12-3 or TRBV12-4 with TRBJ2-7; possible D gene TRBD2, 6 bases. V lost 4 bases to trimming and J lost 7 bases, with 14 bases between them. The CDR3 extends over 13 amino acids. CDR3 DNA: TGTGCCAGCAGTTCCTTCGCGGGATGGGAGCAGTACTTC. It is translated as CASSSFAGWEQYF.

This clonotype was picked up a small number of times. The rearrangement joins TRBV7-9 to TRBJ2-7, with 7 bases identical to TRBD1. Germline V CDR1 and CDR2: SEHNR, FQNEAQ (reference sequence). V dropped 2 bases and J dropped 3; count of bases not matched to a gene: 1. CDR3 size: 13 residues. The CDR3 region is CASSLRTGYEQYF. CDR3 in DNA: TGTGCCAGCAGCTTAAGGACAGGCTACGAGCAGTACTTC.

The chain couples TRBV20-1 to TRBJ2-1; 10 positions match TRBD2. The CDR3 is made up of 16 amino acids. Germline values: CDR1 DFQATT, CDR2 SNEGSKA (reference sequence). V trimming: 5 bases; J trimming: 2 bases; junction bases outside the gene matches: 9. The chain's CDR3 is CSAGVLSGRTYNEQFF. The CDR3 DNA reads TGCAGTGCTGGGGTACTTAGCGGGAGGACCTACAATGAGCAGTTCTTC.

This clonotype showed up many times. The rearrangement joins TRBV25-1 to TRBJ2-5; 7 bases fit TRBD2. The CDR3 runs to 16 residues. Germline CDR1 is MGHDK and CDR2 is SYGVNS. The junction had 10 bases not matched to a gene; V was cut back by 4 bases and J by 2 bases. The CDR3 spells CASSVRTRTIQETQYF. The CDR3 region has the DNA TGTGCCAGCAGTGTCCGGACTAGGACGATTCAAGAGACCCAGTACTTC.

This clonotype was seen only a few times. The rearrangement joins TRBV12-3 or TRBV12-4 to TRBJ2-1; the match to TRBD2 covers 15 bases. CDR3 length equals 17 residues. Unmatched junction bases numbered 10, after V lost 5 bases and J lost 8 bases. This CDR3 is CASSAGTSGRTGDEQFF. The CDR3 nucleotides read TGTGCCAGCAGTGCCGGGACTAGCGGGAGGACAGGCGATGAGCAGTTCTTC.

This clonotype was observed many times. The gene calls are TRBV10-3 and TRBJ2-7; D not certain. Trimming took 6 bases from V and 3 from J, leaving 12 bases between them. This CDR3 is built from 13 residues. CDR1 is ENHRY and CDR2 is SYGVKD in the germline V gene. CDR3 residues: CAISLFTGYEQYF. DNA of the CDR3: TGTGCCATCAGCCTCTTTACGGGCTACGAGCAGTACTTC.

This clonotype was observed at least ten times. The CDR3 region is CASSGAGGDHEQFF. As DNA, the CDR3 is TGTGCCAGCAGTGGGGCGGGAGGGGACCATGAGCAGTTCTTC. The genes are TRBV28 and TRBJ2-1; 9 nucleotides agree with TRBD2. The J segment lost 8 bases and the V segment lost 5 bases, leaving 7 bases of the junction unmatched. This CDR3 has 14 residues. The germline CDR1 and CDR2 sequences are MDHEN and SYDVKM.